Listed below are T cell receptor beta chains from one sample, sequenced in a study of T cells in localized non-small cell lung cancer. The protocol was immunoSEQ multiplex PCR, while the TCRdb copy is restricted to in-frame clones and leaves out a portion. The table has about 76,000 clones, less than 85% seen once. The starting material was peripheral blood, obtained before any cancer treatment. The receptors here all came from a female donor of 60 years or more with stage I lung adenocarcinoma. CDR3s include the opening cysteine and the closing phenylalanine or tryptophan. D genes are given only for firm matches. A clone size is listed for some rows: how often the clone was seen (once, few, many), or a class if it is expanded.

abundance: .; j_gene: TRBJ2-7; d_gene: TRBD1; v_gene: TRBV5-1; CDR3nt: TGCGCCAGCAGCTTCAGGACAGGCTACGAGCAGTACTTC; CDR3aa: CASSFRTGYEQYF
abundance: .; j_gene: TRBJ2-7; d_gene: TRBD2; v_gene: TRBV6-9; CDR3nt: TGTGCCAGCAGGGGCAGTAGCGGGAACTACGAGCAGTACTTC; CDR3aa: CASRGSSGNYEQYF
abundance: .; j_gene: TRBJ2-1; d_gene: TRBD2; v_gene: TRBV13; CDR3nt: TGTGCCAGCAGCCGGACTAGCAATGAGCAGTTCTTC; CDR3aa: CASSRTSNEQFF
abundance: .; j_gene: TRBJ1-2; d_gene: TRBD1; v_gene: TRBV6-5; CDR3nt: TGTGCCAGCAGTTCCCTCCGGGACAGGCCCGTCTATGGCTACACCTTC; CDR3aa: CASSSLRDRPVYGYTF
abundance: .; j_gene: TRBJ1-4; d_gene: .; v_gene: TRBV25-1; CDR3nt: TGTGCCAGCAGCCTAACGGCCAAAAGGAATGAAAAACTGTTTTTT; CDR3aa: CASSLTAKRNEKLFF
abundance: .; j_gene: TRBJ2-2; d_gene: .; v_gene: TRBV18; CDR3nt: TGTGCCAGCTCACCACAGCAGGGGACCGGGGAGCTGTTTTTT; CDR3aa: CASSPQQGTGELFF
abundance: .; j_gene: TRBJ1-5; d_gene: .; v_gene: TRBV21-1; CDR3nt: TGTGCCAGCAGCCCCCACGCACAGGGGGAGAGCAATCAGCCCCAGCATTTT; CDR3aa: CASSPHAQGESNQPQHF
abundance: .; j_gene: TRBJ2-4; d_gene: .; v_gene: TRBV7-2; CDR3nt: TGTGCCAGCAGCTTAGGGCCCTCTCCTCGGAACATTCAGTACTTC; CDR3aa: CASSLGPSPRNIQYF
abundance: .; j_gene: TRBJ2-1; d_gene: TRBD2; v_gene: TRBV14; CDR3nt: TGTGCCAGCAGCCCTAGCGGGGGGACCCGTGTGCAGTTCTTC; CDR3aa: CASSPSGGTRVQFF
abundance: .; j_gene: TRBJ2-3; d_gene: .; v_gene: TRBV11-2; CDR3nt: TGTGCCAGCAGCACCCCTGACAGAGGAATTAGCACAGATACGCAGTATTTT; CDR3aa: CASSTPDRGISTDTQYF
abundance: .; j_gene: TRBJ1-5; d_gene: .; v_gene: TRBV27; CDR3nt: TGTGCCAGCAGGGGACATTCGGAGCCCCAGCATTTT; CDR3aa: CASRGHSEPQHF
abundance: .; j_gene: TRBJ2-3; d_gene: .; v_gene: TRBV7-9; CDR3nt: TGTGCCAGCAGGAGGGTTTCAGGGGATACGCAGTATTTT; CDR3aa: CASRRVSGDTQYF
abundance: once; j_gene: TRBJ1-1; d_gene: .; v_gene: TRBV18; CDR3nt: TGTGCCAGCTCAGGCCTGGGAGCGAACACTGAAGCTTTCTTT; CDR3aa: CASSGLGANTEAFF
abundance: .; j_gene: TRBJ1-1; d_gene: TRBD1; v_gene: TRBV7-8; CDR3nt: TGTGCCAGCAGCTCAACACGACAGGGGGCCCCCACCTCGAACACTGAAGCTTTCTTT; CDR3aa: CASSSTRQGAPTSNTEAFF
abundance: once; j_gene: TRBJ2-7; d_gene: .; v_gene: TRBV4-3; CDR3nt: TGCGCCAGCAGCCAAGTCGAAGGGCAGTACGAGCAGTACTTC; CDR3aa: CASSQVEGQYEQYF
abundance: .; j_gene: TRBJ2-2; d_gene: .; v_gene: TRBV10-3; CDR3nt: TGTGCCATCGAGGGAGTCACCGGGGAGCTGTTTTTT; CDR3aa: CAIEGVTGELFF
abundance: .; j_gene: TRBJ2-5; d_gene: .; v_gene: TRBV10-3; CDR3nt: TGTGCCATCAGTGATTTGAGGGGCGAGACCCAGTACTTC; CDR3aa: CAISDLRGETQYF
abundance: .; j_gene: TRBJ2-1; d_gene: TRBD1; v_gene: TRBV25-1; CDR3nt: TGTGCCAGCAGTGAATTTACAGGGGCCTCCAATGAGCAGTTCTTC; CDR3aa: CASSEFTGASNEQFF
abundance: .; j_gene: TRBJ2-3; d_gene: TRBD2; v_gene: TRBV7-2; CDR3nt: TGTGCCAGCAGCTTAGGGGTTCTTCTCGAGCGGGAGAGGCAGTATTTT; CDR3aa: CASSLGVLLERERQYF
abundance: once; j_gene: TRBJ2-2; d_gene: TRBD2; v_gene: TRBV19; CDR3nt: TGTGCCAGTAGTGGGGGGACTAGCGGTTACCCGAACACCGGGGAGCTGTTTTTT; CDR3aa: CASSGGTSGYPNTGELFF
abundance: .; j_gene: TRBJ2-3; d_gene: TRBD2; v_gene: TRBV5-1; CDR3nt: TGCGCCAGCAGCTTGGCCTTGGGTAGCGGGGGATCAGATACGCAGTATTTT; CDR3aa: CASSLALGSGGSDTQYF
abundance: few; j_gene: TRBJ2-7; d_gene: .; v_gene: TRBV2; CDR3nt: TGTGCCAGCATGCGGGAATACTACGAGCAGTACTTC; CDR3aa: CASMREYYEQYF
abundance: .; j_gene: TRBJ2-2; d_gene: TRBD1; v_gene: TRBV5-1; CDR3nt: TGCGCCAGCAGCTTGGTTTTCGGACAGGGGACATCAGGGGAGCTGTTTTTT; CDR3aa: CASSLVFGQGTSGELFF
abundance: .; j_gene: TRBJ1-2; d_gene: .; v_gene: TRBV6-5; CDR3nt: TGTGCCAGCAGTTACCGTGGACGGTCGGAATATGGCTACACCTTC; CDR3aa: CASSYRGRSEYGYTF
abundance: .; j_gene: TRBJ2-2; d_gene: TRBD1; v_gene: TRBV7-2; CDR3nt: TGTGCCAGCAGCATCCATTACAGGGGGCGGACCGGGGAGCTGTTTTTT; CDR3aa: CASSIHYRGRTGELFF
abundance: .; j_gene: TRBJ1-6; d_gene: .; v_gene: TRBV5-1; CDR3nt: TGCGCCAGCAGCTTAGAAAGCTCCTATAATTCACCCCTCCACTTT; CDR3aa: CASSLESSYNSPLHF
abundance: .; j_gene: TRBJ2-1; d_gene: TRBD2; v_gene: TRBV5-4; CDR3nt: TGTGCCAGCAGCCCGGGAGGGGCTCTGGGCCCCTACAATGAGCAGTTCTTC; CDR3aa: CASSPGGALGPYNEQFF
abundance: .; j_gene: TRBJ2-2; d_gene: .; v_gene: TRBV27; CDR3nt: TGTGCCAGCAGTTTTCGGGAGTCCGGGGAGCTGTTTTTT; CDR3aa: CASSFRESGELFF
abundance: .; j_gene: TRBJ1-1; d_gene: .; v_gene: TRBV7-8; CDR3nt: TGTGCCAGCAGCCCCCAGGTGTCGGGGGAGGAAGCTTTCTTT; CDR3aa: CASSPQVSGEEAFF
abundance: .; j_gene: TRBJ2-7; d_gene: TRBD1; v_gene: TRBV19; CDR3nt: TGTGCCAGCAGTCGGACAGGGACAAACGAGCAGTACTTC; CDR3aa: CASSRTGTNEQYF
abundance: .; j_gene: TRBJ1-1; d_gene: .; v_gene: TRBV5-5; CDR3nt: TGTGCCAGCAGCTTGGCGAACACTGAAGCTTTCTTT; CDR3aa: CASSLANTEAFF
abundance: .; j_gene: TRBJ2-1; d_gene: .; v_gene: TRBV10-1; CDR3nt: TGCGCCAGCAGTGAGCAGGGGGGGTACAATGAGCAGTTCTTC; CDR3aa: CASSEQGGYNEQFF
abundance: .; j_gene: TRBJ2-2; d_gene: .; v_gene: TRBV7-3; CDR3nt: TGTGCCAGCAGCTTAGAAATTAGGGGGGAGCTGTTTTTT; CDR3aa: CASSLEIRGELFF
abundance: once; j_gene: TRBJ2-1; d_gene: .; v_gene: TRBV4-1; CDR3nt: TGCGCCAGCAGCCAGATCGTTTACAATGAGCAGTTCTTC; CDR3aa: CASSQIVYNEQFF
abundance: few; j_gene: TRBJ1-2; d_gene: .; v_gene: TRBV7-2; CDR3nt: TGTGCCAGCAGCTTAATGGGGTATGGCTACACCTTC; CDR3aa: CASSLMGYGYTF
abundance: once; j_gene: TRBJ2-3; d_gene: .; v_gene: TRBV6-6; CDR3nt: TGTGCCAGCAGTTATGGGGGGGCCGGCACAGATACGCAGTATTTT; CDR3aa: CASSYGGAGTDTQYF
abundance: .; j_gene: TRBJ1-3; d_gene: TRBD1; v_gene: TRBV10-3; CDR3nt: TGTGCCATCAGTGGACGACAGGGGGACTCTGGAAACACCATATATTTT; CDR3aa: CAISGRQGDSGNTIYF
abundance: .; j_gene: TRBJ2-7; d_gene: TRBD2; v_gene: TRBV6-9; CDR3nt: TGTGCCAGCCGGACTAGCGGGATTTACGAGCAGTACTTC; CDR3aa: CASRTSGIYEQYF
abundance: .; j_gene: TRBJ1-1; d_gene: .; v_gene: TRBV6-5; CDR3nt: TGTGCCAGCAGTTACGCTGGGAGGGACACTGAAGCTTTCTTT; CDR3aa: CASSYAGRDTEAFF
abundance: .; j_gene: TRBJ1-5; d_gene: .; v_gene: TRBV18; CDR3nt: TGTGCCAGCTCCCTGTGGGCAGGAGACAATAGCAATCAGCCCCAGCATTTT; CDR3aa: CASSLWAGDNSNQPQHF
abundance: .; j_gene: TRBJ2-3; d_gene: .; v_gene: TRBV6-4; CDR3nt: TGTGCCAGCAGTGCAACGACAGCCACAGATACGCAGTATTTT; CDR3aa: CASSATTATDTQYF
abundance: .; j_gene: TRBJ1-2; d_gene: .; v_gene: TRBV6-5; CDR3nt: TGTGCCAGCAGTTATAAGGCTACAGATTATAACTATGGCTACACCTTC; CDR3aa: CASSYKATDYNYGYTF
abundance: few; j_gene: TRBJ1-1; d_gene: TRBD1; v_gene: TRBV9; CDR3nt: TGTGCCAGCAGCTCTCGGACAGGGGTGAACACTGAAGCTTTCTTT; CDR3aa: CASSSRTGVNTEAFF
abundance: .; j_gene: TRBJ2-7; d_gene: .; v_gene: TRBV11-3; CDR3nt: TGTGCCAGCAGCTTAGAGAGGGCCTACGAGCAGTACTTC; CDR3aa: CASSLERAYEQYF
abundance: .; j_gene: TRBJ1-5; d_gene: .; v_gene: TRBV19; CDR3nt: TGTGCCAGTAGTATGAGGGCAGGGAATCAGCCCCAGCATTTT; CDR3aa: CASSMRAGNQPQHF
abundance: .; j_gene: TRBJ1-3; d_gene: .; v_gene: TRBV5-3; CDR3nt: TGTGCCAGAAGCACTCGACGGCGAGGCACCATATATTTT; CDR3aa: CARSTRRRGTIYF
abundance: few; j_gene: TRBJ2-7; d_gene: TRBD2; v_gene: TRBV11-2; CDR3nt: TGTGCCAGCAGCTTAACGGGGGGTACCCCCTACGAGCAGTACTTC; CDR3aa: CASSLTGGTPYEQYF
abundance: .; j_gene: TRBJ2-7; d_gene: .; v_gene: TRBV6-6; CDR3nt: TGTGCCAGCAGGACAGGCTACGAGCAGTACTTC; CDR3aa: CASRTGYEQYF
abundance: .; j_gene: TRBJ2-1; d_gene: .; v_gene: TRBV7-3; CDR3nt: TGTGCCAGCGGGACGGGCGGTAACAATGAGCAGTTCTTC; CDR3aa: CASGTGGNNEQFF
abundance: .; j_gene: TRBJ2-7; d_gene: TRBD2; v_gene: TRBV7-8; CDR3nt: TGTGCCAGCAGCTTCGGACTAGCGGGAGCCTACGAGCAGTACTTC; CDR3aa: CASSFGLAGAYEQYF
abundance: .; j_gene: TRBJ1-3; d_gene: .; v_gene: TRBV6-1; CDR3nt: TGTGCCAGCAGCACCGACTCTGGAAACACCATATATTTT; CDR3aa: CASSTDSGNTIYF
abundance: .; j_gene: TRBJ2-3; d_gene: TRBD1; v_gene: TRBV5-1; CDR3nt: TGCGCCAGCAGCATAGCCGGGACAGGGGGTGCAGATACGCAGTATTTT; CDR3aa: CASSIAGTGGADTQYF
abundance: .; j_gene: TRBJ1-2; d_gene: .; v_gene: TRBV5-1; CDR3nt: TGCGCCAGCAGCTTGGAGGCGAACCTTAATGGCTACACCTTC; CDR3aa: CASSLEANLNGYTF
abundance: .; j_gene: TRBJ2-5; d_gene: .; v_gene: TRBV4-1; CDR3nt: TGCGCCAGCAGCCAAGGGTCCGGGGACCAAGAGACCCAGTACTTC; CDR3aa: CASSQGSGDQETQYF
abundance: .; j_gene: TRBJ2-1; d_gene: .; v_gene: TRBV2; CDR3nt: TGTGCCACCGGTCAAGCGGGTTCCTACAATGAGCAGTTCTTC; CDR3aa: CATGQAGSYNEQFF